The present TCR beta chain was sequenced within a study of blood T cell repertoires in COVID-19. The data were produced by immunoSEQ multiplex PCR, yet TCRdb's version contains in-frame clones alone and is incomplete. The data hold about 140,000 clones, with around 83% observed a single time. V was trimmed by 3 bases and J by 4 bases, leaving 15 bases between them. Germline assignment: CDR1 MGHRA and CDR2 YSYEKL. The CDR3 is 15 amino acids. The chain uses TRBV4-1 and TRBJ1-2; weak D call: TRBD1 (6 bases). The sequenced material came from peripheral blood. This receptor was taken from a human donor in a cohort sampled during active COVID-19. The chain's CDR3 is CASSQDPGTTYGYTF. CDR3 nucleotides: TGCGCCAGCAGCCAGGATCCCGGGACAACCTATGGCTACACCTTC.